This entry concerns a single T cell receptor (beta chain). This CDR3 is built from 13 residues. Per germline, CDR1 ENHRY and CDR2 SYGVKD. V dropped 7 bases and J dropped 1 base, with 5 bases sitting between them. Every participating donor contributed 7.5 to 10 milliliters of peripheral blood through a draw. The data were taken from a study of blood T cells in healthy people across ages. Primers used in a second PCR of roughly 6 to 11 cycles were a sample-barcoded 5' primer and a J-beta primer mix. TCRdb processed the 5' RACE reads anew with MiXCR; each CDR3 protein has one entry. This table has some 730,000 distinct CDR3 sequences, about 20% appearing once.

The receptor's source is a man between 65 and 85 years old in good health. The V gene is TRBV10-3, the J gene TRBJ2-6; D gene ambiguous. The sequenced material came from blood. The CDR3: CAIKDSGANVLTF. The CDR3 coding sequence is TGTGCCATCAAGGATTCTGGGGCCAACGTCCTGACTTTC.